These 25 T cell receptor beta chains originate from one sample sequenced in a study of cytomegalovirus exposure and HLA in healthy donors. The PCR contained 60 Vbeta and 13 Jbeta primers. Only in-frame clones appear in the TCRdb table, and some are missing; sequencing was by immunoSEQ multiplex PCR. The top ten hold around 1.5% of the sample, which has about 200,000 clones, 85% to 90% seen once. The sample comprised PBMCs. The receptors were sampled from a woman aged 18-29 years in good health and CMV-seronegative.

V gene TRBV4-2 combines with J gene TRBJ2-2, with D unclear. V lost 3 bases and J lost 5, with 10 bases in between. The germline gives CDR1 LGHNA, CDR2 YNFKEQ. This CDR3 spans 14 amino acids. CDR3 nucleotides: TGTGCCAGCAGCCACCCATACCGGACCGGGGAGCTGTTTTTT. Residues: CASSHPYRTGELFF.

The chain recombines TRBV7-9 with TRBJ1-6, with D perhaps TRBD1 (5 bases). Germline V gives CDR1 SEHNR, CDR2 FQNEAQ (reference sequence). This CDR3 has 16 amino acids. Trimming removed 5 bases at V and 7 bases at J, with 18 bases between. The CDR3 spells CASSPWGGTGNSPLHF. The DNA for the CDR3 is TGTGCCAGCAGCCCCTGGGGCGGGACCGGGAATTCACCCCTCCACTTT. The whole variable domain, filled in from reference TRBV7-9 and TRBJ1-6, reads DTGVSQNPRHKITKRGQNVTFRCDPISEHNRLYWYRQTLGQGPEFLTYFQNEAQLEKSRLLSDRFSAERPKGSFSTLEIQRTEQGDSAMYLCASSPWGGTGNSPLHFGNGTRLTVT.

The chain uses TRBV6-5 and TRBJ1-2; TRBD1 might be the D (6 bases). CDR1 and CDR2 from the germline V gene are MNHEY and SVGAGI. V was cut by 6 bases and J by 0 bases, with 11 bases left in between. The CDR3 spans 14 residues. The CDR3 is CASRGGGSNYGYTF. The CDR3 nucleotides read TGTGCCAGCAGAGGGGGGGGATCTAACTATGGCTACACCTTC.

The chain is built from TRBV5-4 and TRBJ2-1, with TRBD2 matching 11 bases. Trimming took 5 bases from V and 5 from J; bases not matched to a gene: 6. Germline assignment: CDR1 SGHNT and CDR2 YYREEE (reference sequence). The CDR3 length is 15 residues. This chain's CDR3 is CASSYIAGGHNEQFF. The DNA for the CDR3 is TGTGCCAGCAGTTATATAGCGGGGGGGCACAATGAGCAGTTCTTC. The full variable domain, in which reference TRBV5-4 and TRBJ2-1 provide the parts outside the CDR3, is ETGVTQSPTHLIKTRGQQVTLRCSSQSGHNTVSWYQQALGQGPQFIFQYYREEENGRGNFPPRFSGLQFPNYSSELNVNALELDDSALYLCASSYIAGGHNEQFFGPGTRLTVL.

CDR3 in amino acids: CASSLLRQGGTDTQYF. For the CDR3, the DNA is TGTGCCAGCAGCTTACTCCGACAGGGCGGCACAGATACGCAGTATTTT. The chain recombines TRBV13 with TRBJ2-3; 7 nucleotides align to TRBD1. Germline CDR1 reads PRHDT; CDR2 reads FYEKMQ (reference sequence). The CDR3 has 16 amino acids. The junction had 6 bases not matched to a gene; V was cut back by 2 bases and J by 1 base.

V usage is TRBV7-9 and J usage is TRBJ2-2; D not certain. The germline CDR1 and CDR2 sequences are SEHNR and FQNEAQ (reference sequence). The CDR3 sequence is 15 residues long. V was pared by 3 bases and J by 0 bases, with 8 bases between. The CDR3 DNA is TGTGCCAGCAGCTTGTACAGCCCGAACACCGGGGAGCTGTTTTTT. Protein product: CASSLYSPNTGELFF.

The V gene is TRBV5-6, the J gene TRBJ2-7; a weak D match, TRBD1 (5 bases). Germline loops: CDR1 SGHDT, CDR2 YYEEEE. Trimming pared 2 bases from V and 3 bases from J, leaving 12 bases between. This CDR3 contains 14 residues. The CDR3 region has the DNA TGTGCCAGCAGCTTCAGTAGGGGATTCTACGAGCAGTACTTC. Translation: CASSFSRGFYEQYF.

The rearrangement links TRBV14 to TRBJ2-5, with a possible D match to TRBD1 (6 bases). V lost 2 bases and J lost 5, with 24 bases in between. Germline CDR1 and CDR2: SGHDN and FVKESK. This CDR3 has 18 amino acids. CDR3 nucleotides: TGTGCCAGCAGCCAAAGAGGAGTCAGGGGTTCTCCCAGGGAGACCCAGTACTTC. Amino acids: CASSQRGVRGSPRETQYF.

This clone was picked up one time. The chain uses TRBV28 and TRBJ1-2; 8 bases fit TRBD1. The CDR3 extends over 14 amino acids. Germline lookup yields CDR1 MDHEN and CDR2 SYDVKM. V was clipped by 9 bases and J by 3 bases; unmatched bases: 9. CDR3 in DNA: TGTGCCAGTTGGGGAGCGGACAGGGACTATGGCTACACCTTC. Its translation is CASWGADRDYGYTF.

The CDR3 DNA sequence: TGTGCCAGCAGGGGGCAAGGGGCCAATCAGCCCCAGCATTTT. Amino acids: CASRGQGANQPQHF. The J gene is TRBJ1-5, the V gene TRBV6-6, with D possibly matching TRBD1 (5 bases). This CDR3 contains 14 residues. Germline V gene data show CDR1 as MNHNY and CDR2 as SVGAGI (reference sequence). V was pared by 6 bases and J by 3 bases, with 12 bases between.

The chain uses TRBV6-5 and TRBJ1-1, with D perhaps TRBD1 (5 bases). The V end was cut by 0 bases, the J end by 8 bases, with 19 bases between. The CDR3 sequence is 16 residues long. Germline CDR1 MNHEY, CDR2 SVGAGI. CDR3 amino acids: CASSYSLVAGNGEAFF. In DNA, the CDR3 is TGTGCCAGCAGTTACTCGCTTGTGGCAGGGAACGGAGAAGCTTTCTTT.

The chain carries TRBV19 and TRBJ1-6, with 7 bases that match TRBD1. Germline lookup yields CDR1 LNHDA and CDR2 SQIVND (reference sequence). The length of the CDR3 is 16 residues. After removal of 5 bases from V and 13 bases from J, the junction contained 17 bases not matched to a gene. In nucleotides, the CDR3 is TGTGCCAGTAGTTTCAGCTCGGGACAGACGGTAGTGCCCCTCCACTTT. The encoded protein is CASSFSSGQTVVPLHF.

This CDR3 is CASSYSGTGGIDTQYF. The DNA for the CDR3 is TGTGCCAGCAGTTACTCCGGGACAGGGGGTATAGATACGCAGTATTTT. The genes are TRBV6-5 and TRBJ2-3; 11 nucleotides match TRBD1. CDR3 length: 16 amino acids. Trimming at V came to 0 bases and at J to 5 bases, leaving 4 bases not matched to a gene. The germline V gene encodes CDR1 MNHEY and CDR2 SVGAGI.

This clone appeared a few times. The V and J genes are TRBV6-1 and TRBJ2-1; D remains ambiguous. The germline V gene has CDR1 MNHNS and CDR2 SASEGT. Trimming removed 6 bases at V and 0 bases at J, with 12 bases between. The CDR3 extends over 15 amino acids. CDR3 amino acids: CASSEQINSYNEQFF. DNA of the CDR3: TGTGCCAGCAGCGAACAGATTAACTCCTACAATGAGCAGTTCTTC.

The chain couples TRBV7-6 to TRBJ2-1, with D perhaps TRBD2 (6 bases). The CDR3 runs 14 residues. Germline-derived CDR1 and CDR2 are SGHVS and FNYEAQ. Deletions cut 4 bases from V and 4 bases from J, with 11 bases between. The CDR3 DNA reads as TGTGCCAGCAGCTCTCTAGCGCCTTACAATGAGCAGTTCTTC. This encodes CASSSLAPYNEQFF.

The V call is TRBV18, the J call TRBJ2-1; 12 positions match TRBD2. V lost 3 bases to trimming and J lost 4 bases; unmatched junction nucleotides: 13. The CDR3 sequence is 19 residues long. Germline CDR1 KGHSH, CDR2 LQKENI. This CDR3 reads CASSPPTSGRRGVYNEQFF. The CDR3 nucleotides are TGTGCCAGCTCACCCCCCACTAGCGGGAGGCGCGGGGTTTACAATGAGCAGTTCTTC.

The V and J genes are TRBV4-1 and TRBJ1-2; a weak D match, TRBD1 (5 bases). The CDR3 spans 16 residues. From germline, CDR1 is MGHRA and CDR2 YSYEKL. Trimming removed 0 bases at V and 3 bases at J, with 14 bases between. The CDR3: CASSQDGTPGDYGYTF. The CDR3 DNA follows: TGCGCCAGCAGCCAAGATGGGACCCCGGGAGACTATGGCTACACCTTC.

The chain has TRBV5-4 and TRBJ2-2; 12 positions match TRBD2. The CDR3 totals 18 residues. V trimming: 10 bases; J trimming: 1 base; junction bases outside the gene matches: 14. Germline CDR1 SGHNT, CDR2 YYREEE (reference sequence). CDR3 DNA sequence: TGTGCCGTCGTCGCCAGACTAGCGGGAGCCGGGAACACCGGGGAGCTGTTTTTT. Protein product: CAVVARLAGAGNTGELFF.

This rearrangement joins TRBV7-6 to TRBJ2-5; D perhaps matches TRBD1 (6 bases). The end of the DNA aligns better with TRBJ2-7, so the J call may be wrong. Germline CDR1 is SGHVS and CDR2 is FNYEAQ. The length of the CDR3 is 16 residues. The CDR3 DNA is TGTGCCAGCAGCTTAGTTGGGGGCATGAGCTCCTACGAGCAGTACTTC. It is translated as CASSLVGGMSSYEQYF.

J is TRBJ2-7 and V is TRBV18; perhaps TRBD1 as D (5 bases). The CDR3 length is 15 residues. V lost 4 bases to trimming and J lost 2 bases, with 15 bases between them. Germline V lookup: CDR1 KGHSH, CDR2 LQKENI. The CDR3 spells CASSRGSGGTYEQYF. In DNA, the CDR3 is TGTGCCAGCTCACGGGGCTCGGGTGGGACCTACGAGCAGTACTTC.

Written as DNA, the CDR3 is TGTGCCTGGTTTTCTCGGGGACAAATCAACACCGGGGAGCTGTTTTTT. It yields the protein CAWFSRGQINTGELFF. The J gene is TRBJ2-2, the V gene TRBV30; D might be TRBD1 (6 bases). Trimming removed 5 bases from V and 2 bases from J, with 18 bases in between. Germline V CDR1 and CDR2: GTSNPN, SVGIG (reference sequence). This CDR3 has 16 amino acids.

There are a few counts of this clone. The chain couples TRBV27 to TRBJ2-1; no definite D call. There are 14 residues in the CDR3. Germline values: CDR1 MNHEY, CDR2 SMNVEV (reference sequence). Trimming stripped 2 bases from V and 4 bases from J, with 9 bases between. The CDR3 is CASSLRWLYNEQFF. The DNA for the CDR3 is TGTGCCAGCAGTTTAAGATGGCTGTACAATGAGCAGTTCTTC.

The chain has TRBV7-3 and TRBJ2-1; 11 bases fit TRBD2. The germline V gene encodes CDR1 SGHTA and CDR2 FQGTGA. The CDR3 totals 18 residues. V lost 1 base, J lost 2 bases, and 7 bases stayed unmatched. CDR3 region: CASSLIAGGRGPYNEQFF. The CDR3 DNA sequence: TGTGCCAGCAGCTTAATAGCGGGAGGGCGTGGCCCCTACAATGAGCAGTTCTTC.

This sequence joins TRBV7-9 and TRBJ2-7; 7 bases fit TRBD1. The germline CDR1 and CDR2 sequences are SEHNR and FQNEAQ (reference sequence). The CDR3 sequence is 15 residues long. J gave up 2 bases and V 5 bases, and 9 bases lay outside the gene matches. Written as DNA, the CDR3 is TGTGCCAGCAGCCGGACAGGAGCGGCGGCCTACGAGCAGTACTTC. Its translation is CASSRTGAAAYEQYF.

The CDR3 DNA reads TGTGCCAGGCCTACCTACCCCCCCGCAGGGGCTAACTATGGCTACACCTTC. Protein: CARPTYPPAGANYGYTF. J is TRBJ1-2 and V is TRBV25-1; a possible D gene is TRBD1 (6 bases). The CDR3 spans 17 residues. The V end lost 9 bases, the J end lost 0 bases, and 23 bases lay between the germline ends. CDR1 is MGHDK, CDR2 SYGVNS, per germline.